Listed below are T cell receptor beta chains from one sample, sequenced in a study of T cells in Graves' hyperthyroidism and ophthalmopathy. TCRdb itself ran the multiplex PCR reads through MiXCR, one entry per CDR3 protein. Among 300,000 to 450,000 distinct CDR3 sequences listed, 25% were seen once. Sample: blood. The receptors stem from a man aged 50 to 60 with Graves' hyperthyroidism. Each CDR3 is given with its conserved first and last residue. The D gene is left open where the match is weak. For some rows the clone size is stated as once, few or many, or as a class when expanded; others skip it.

D,J,size,V,CDR3,DNA
TRBD2,TRBJ2-3,-,TRBV25-1,CASSLSAGSTDTQYF,TGTGCCAGCAGTCTGTCAGCGGGGAGCACAGATACGCAGTATTTT
-,TRBJ2-5,-,TRBV11-3,CASTLEGSSETQYF,TGTGCCAGCACCCTAGAAGGTAGTTCAGAGACCCAGTACTTC
-,TRBJ1-5,few,TRBV6-2/TRBV6-3,CASSGLWNGQPQHF,TGTGCCAGCAGCGGGCTATGGAATGGTCAGCCCCAGCATTTT
TRBD2,TRBJ2-3,-,TRBV20-1,CSDTGLASTDTQYF,TGCAGTGATACGGGACTAGCTTCCACAGATACGCAGTATTTT
TRBD2,TRBJ2-4,-,TRBV7-8,CASSFLSGRGDIQYF,TGTGCCAGCAGCTTTTTGAGCGGGAGAGGTGACATTCAGTACTTC
TRBD2,TRBJ2-4,-,TRBV30,CAWSEGSGRNIQYF,TGTGCCTGGAGTGAGGGGAGCGGGAGAAACATTCAGTACTTC
TRBD2,TRBJ2-3,many,TRBV2,CASSAPGSSGKADTQYF,TGTGCCAGCAGCGCCCCGGGGTCTAGCGGGAAAGCAGATACGCAGTATTTT
-,TRBJ1-2,-,TRBV20-1,CSARGGLGYTF,TGCAGTGCTAGAGGGGGTCTTGGCTACACCTTC
-,TRBJ1-2,few,TRBV28,CASSLTVLVYGYTF,TGTGCCAGCAGTTTAACCGTACTCGTCTATGGCTACACCTTC
-,TRBJ1-4,-,TRBV20-1,CSAIRMGPQGKLFF,TGCAGTGCTATACGAATGGGCCCCCAGGGAAAACTGTTTTTT
-,TRBJ2-1,many,TRBV30,CAWRASSYNEQFF,TGTGCCTGGAGGGCTAGTTCCTACAATGAGCAGTTCTTC
-,TRBJ2-1,-,TRBV20-1,CSAPYYNEQFF,TGCAGTGCTCCCTACTACAATGAGCAGTTCTTC
-,TRBJ1-1,few,TRBV27,CASSLVRDTEAFF,TGTGCCAGCAGTCTCGTTAGGGACACTGAAGCTTTCTTT
TRBD2,TRBJ2-7,-,TRBV10-1,CASSESTSLAGVYEQYF,TGCGCCAGCAGTGAGTCTACATCCCTAGCGGGAGTGTACGAGCAGTACTTC
TRBD2,TRBJ2-7,-,TRBV3-1,CASSRGLAPYEQYF,TGTGCCAGCAGCCGGGGACTAGCCCCCTACGAGCAGTACTTC
TRBD2,TRBJ2-7,few,TRBV5-6,CASSAAAGASYEQYF,TGTGCCAGCAGCGCGGCAGCGGGGGCCTCCTACGAGCAGTACTTC
-,TRBJ2-3,-,TRBV6-1,CASSEGVATDTQYF,TGTGCCAGCAGTGAAGGGGTAGCCACAGATACGCAGTATTTT
-,TRBJ2-7,-,TRBV10-3,CAISDSAYEQYF,TGTGCCATCAGTGACAGCGCCTACGAGCAGTACTTC
TRBD1,TRBJ1-6,few,TRBV5-1,CASGTGTRGNSPLHF,TGCGCCAGCGGGACAGGGACCCGGGGTAATTCACCCCTCCACTTT
TRBD1,TRBJ1-2,-,TRBV14,CASSQGTGINYGYTF,TGTGCCAGCAGCCAAGGGACAGGGATTAACTATGGCTACACCTTC
TRBD1,TRBJ2-5,few,TRBV5-6,CASSYMTGIQETQYF,TGTGCCAGCAGCTACATGACAGGGATACAAGAGACCCAGTACTTC
-,TRBJ2-7,-,TRBV13,CASSSLSGRDEQYF,TGTGCCAGCAGCTCCCTGTCAGGGCGGGACGAGCAGTACTTC
-,TRBJ2-7,many,TRBV2,CASSEIPRTTAYEQYF,TGTGCCAGCAGTGAGATCCCGCGGACTACAGCCTACGAGCAGTACTTC
-,TRBJ1-1,many,TRBV11-3,CASSTGRGNTEAFF,TGTGCCAGCAGCACAGGGAGGGGGAACACTGAAGCTTTCTTT
-,TRBJ2-5,many,TRBV7-8,CASSSVRIRETQYF,TGTGCCAGCAGCTCCGTCCGAATCCGAGAGACCCAGTACTTC
-,TRBJ2-2,-,TRBV9,CASGGRPANTGELFF,TGTGCCAGCGGCGGGCGGCCCGCGAACACCGGGGAGCTGTTTTTT